Presented here are 14 T cell receptor beta chains from one specimen sequenced in a study of spatial heterogeneity in lung cancer. Each CDR3 protein is one row after TCRdb ran MiXCR on the 5' RACE reads. The sample consists of under 13,000 distinct CDR3 sequences, about 5.7% of them appearing once. Sample time point: sample taken at primary tumor resection. The sequenced sample was PBMCs, obtained at surgery. These receptors were collected from a male donor with early-stage non-small cell lung cancer.

This clonotype was picked up many times. This chain links TRBV3-1 with TRBJ2-3, with 8 bases fitting TRBD2. After removal of 4 bases from V and 1 base from J, the junction contained 10 bases not matched to a gene. The CDR3 runs to 17 residues. CDR1 LGHDT and CDR2 YNNKEL come from the germline V gene (reference sequence). The CDR3 DNA reads TGTGCCAGCAGCCGAAGACGCCGTAGCGGGGGCACAGATACGCAGTATTTT. Protein: CASSRRRRSGGTDTQYF.

This clonotype was seen many times. The chain uses TRBV10-3 and TRBJ1-2, with TRBD1 as a possible D gene (5 bases). The germline CDR1 and CDR2 sequences are ENHRY and SYGVKD. V lost 3 bases and J lost 4, with 9 bases in between. The CDR3 contains 13 residues. CDR3 sequence reads: CAISEGRAYGYTF. The CDR3 coding sequence is TGTGCCATCAGTGAAGGCAGGGCCTATGGCTACACCTTC.

This clonotype was observed a few times. The chain is built from TRBV6-1 and TRBJ1-1, with a possible D match to TRBD1 (6 bases). The CDR3 runs 14 residues. CDR1 and CDR2 (germline): MNHNS, SASEGT. V dropped 1 base and J dropped 6 bases, with 12 bases sitting between them. CDR3 amino acids: CASSEVRGASEAFF. The CDR3 DNA reads as TGTGCCAGCAGTGAAGTTCGGGGGGCATCTGAAGCTTTCTTT.

In the case of this clonotype: A read error may account for a junction end that differs from germline. This chain connects TRBV7-9 to TRBJ1-5, with D possibly matching TRBD1 (6 bases). The CDR3 sequence is 13 residues long. Germline V CDR1 and CDR2: SEHNR, FQNEAQ (reference sequence). The DNA of the CDR3 is TGTGCCGGCAGCGAGGGACAAATGCAGCCCCAGCATTTT. This encodes CAGSEGQMQPQHF.

This clonotype came up many times. This chain links TRBV15 with TRBJ1-2; the D gene is possibly TRBD1 (5 bases). Per the germline V gene, CDR1 is LNHNV and CDR2 is YYDKDF (reference sequence). The CDR3 totals 14 residues. V was trimmed by 8 bases and J by 2 bases, leaving 15 bases between them. In nucleotides, the CDR3 is TGTGCCACCGAGGGTAGGGGAGAGAACTATGGCTACACCTTC. It encodes CATEGRGENYGYTF.

This clonotype was seen many times. This chain links TRBV9 with TRBJ2-1, with 9 bases fitting TRBD2. The CDR3 sequence is 17 residues long. Trimming took 5 bases from V and 9 from J; bases not matched to a gene: 18. The V gene's germline CDR1 is SGDLS and CDR2 YYNGEE. CDR3 sequence (DNA): TGTGCCAGCAGGTACGATCTCGGCGGGGGGGACAAGGCTGAGCAGTTCTTC. Translated, it gives CASRYDLGGGDKAEQFF. The full variable domain, completed using reference TRBV9 and TRBJ2-1, is DSGVTQTPKHLITATGQRVTLRCSPRSGDLSVYWYQQSLDQGLQFLIQYYNGEERAKGNILERFSAQQFPDLHSELNLSSLELGDSALYFCASRYDLGGGDKAEQFFGPGTRLTVL.

Ten or more counts support this clonotype. The gene calls are TRBV6-5 and TRBJ1-1; D not certain. The length of the CDR3 is 16 residues. CDR1 is MNHEY, CDR2 SVGAGI, per germline. V lost 8 bases and J 2 bases, leaving 21 bases between the germline ends. For the CDR3, the DNA is TGTGCCAGCCACCGCGGGTCCGGACGCGGTAACACTGAAGCTTTCTTT. The encoded protein is CASHRGSGRGNTEAFF.

By share of the sample, this clonotype is medium-sized (0.01 to 0.1%). The rearrangement uses TRBV10-3 and TRBJ1-2; D gene uncertain. Germline assignment: CDR1 ENHRY and CDR2 SYGVKD. The CDR3 is 12 residues long. V was clipped by 11 bases and J by 4 bases, with 14 bases between them. Here the CDR3 DNA reads TGTGCCCTCCAGACGGTGGGCTATGGCTACACCTTC. Translated, it gives CALQTVGYGYTF.

The chain recombines TRBV7-2 with TRBJ2-2, with D maybe TRBD1 (5 bases). This CDR3 is built from 15 residues. Germline-derived CDR1 and CDR2 are SGHTA and FQGNSA. V dropped 2 bases and J dropped 2 bases, with 9 bases sitting between them. The CDR3 nucleotides are TGTGCCAGCAGCTTACGACAGCTTAACACCGGGGAGCTGTTTTTT. It is translated as CASSLRQLNTGELFF.

This clonotype appeared many times. This rearrangement joins TRBV20-1 to TRBJ2-2, with a possible D match to TRBD1 (5 bases). From germline, CDR1 is DFQATT and CDR2 SNEGSKA (reference sequence). Trimming shortened V by 0 bases and J by 1 base, and 12 bases separated the two germline ends. The CDR3 totals 16 residues. CDR3 amino acids: CSARDAETVNTGELFF. The CDR3 bases are TGCAGTGCTAGAGATGCCGAGACAGTGAACACCGGGGAGCTGTTTTTT.

This clonotype has ten or more counts. CDR3 DNA sequence: TGCGCCAGCAGCCAGGTCGGGGAGAACACTGAAGCTTTCTTT. This gives the protein CASSQVGENTEAFF. The gene calls are TRBV4-3 and TRBJ1-1; D ambiguous. The CDR3 has 14 amino acids. The germline gives CDR1 LGHNA, CDR2 YSLEER. The germline V and J ends were trimmed by 3 bases and 1 base, with 9 bases remaining between them.

This clonotype has just a few counts. J is TRBJ1-4 and V is TRBV11-2, with TRBD1 identical over 7 bases. There are 15 residues in the CDR3. CDR1 SGHAT and CDR2 FQNNGV come from the germline V gene. Germline trimming cut 4 bases from V and 0 bases from J; bases unmatched to any gene: 2. The CDR3 bases are TGTGCCAGCAGCTATGGACAGGCAACTAATGAAAAACTGTTTTTT. It translates to CASSYGQATNEKLFF.

At least ten counts were recorded for this clonotype. The chain employs TRBV7-9 and TRBJ2-7; possibly TRBD2 for D (5 bases). Per the germline V gene, CDR1 is SEHNR and CDR2 is FQNEAQ (reference sequence). V was pared by 5 bases and J by 2 bases, with 16 bases between. The CDR3 sequence is 15 residues long. CDR3 DNA: TGTGCCAGCAGCAATGGACTGATGTTACCCTACGAGCAGTACTTC. Translating gives CASSNGLMLPYEQYF.

By its share, this clonotype is medium-sized (0.01 to 0.1%). The chain recombines TRBV19 with TRBJ1-5, with TRBD1 identical over 7 bases. The CDR3 has 17 residues. V was clipped by 4 bases and J by 2 bases; unmatched bases: 11. In germline, CDR1 is LNHDA, CDR2 SQIVND (reference sequence). CDR3 sequence reads: CASSTRTGLQGNQPQHF. In DNA form, the CDR3 reads TGTGCCAGTAGTACTCGGACAGGTTTACAGGGCAATCAGCCCCAGCATTTT.